A single sample is the source of the 23 T cell receptor beta chains below, sequenced in a study of early T cells in non-severe SARS-CoV-2 infection. TCRdb recomputed calls from the 5' RACE reads with MiXCR, one row per CDR3 protein. The sample includes about 92,000 distinct CDR3 sequences, over 15% of them seen just once. Sequenced: whole blood. The source of these receptors is an adult who was a healthcare worker with PCR-confirmed SARS-CoV-2 infection or an uninfected control (not recorded which).

This clonotype showed up just a few times. V and J are TRBV6-5 and TRBJ2-1; D might be TRBD2 (5 bases). The V end was cut by 8 bases, the J end by 4 bases, with 9 bases between. Germline CDR1 MNHEY, CDR2 SVGAGI. This CDR3 contains 12 residues. In DNA, the CDR3 is TGTGCCAGCCGGGATTTATACAATGAGCAGTTCTTC. This gives the protein CASRDLYNEQFF.

This chain uses TRBV20-1 with TRBJ2-7, with 10 bases matching TRBD2. The CDR3 runs 16 residues. V trimming: 4 bases; J trimming: 4 bases; junction bases outside the gene matches: 13. Germline V lookup: CDR1 DFQATT, CDR2 SNEGSKA (reference sequence). This CDR3 reads CSANGASGGQGYEQYF. In DNA, the CDR3 is TGCAGTGCTAATGGGGCTAGCGGGGGTCAGGGGTACGAGCAGTACTTC.

V and J are TRBV20-1 and TRBJ2-5; 7 nucleotides match TRBD1. Germline CDR1 and CDR2: DFQATT and SNEGSKA (reference sequence). The CDR3 is made up of 12 amino acids. With V trimmed by 6 bases and J by 4 bases, 5 bases remained unmatched. CDR3 in DNA: TGCAGTGCCCTACCAGGGGGAGAGACCCAGTACTTC. It yields the protein CSALPGGETQYF.

This clonotype occurred a few times. The CDR3 loop reads CASSLRREDGYTF. Written as DNA, the CDR3 is TGTGCCAGCAGTTTAAGGCGTGAAGATGGCTACACCTTC. The rearrangement uses TRBV6-1 and TRBJ1-2, with D hard to call. Trimming removed 5 bases at V and 6 bases at J, with 13 bases between. CDR1 and CDR2 (germline): MNHNS, SASEGT. The CDR3 extends over 13 amino acids.

This clonotype showed up many times. V gene TRBV20-1 combines with J gene TRBJ2-7; perhaps D is TRBD1 or TRBD2 (5 bases each). Germline-derived CDR1 and CDR2 are DFQATT and SNEGSKA (reference sequence). The CDR3 covers 15 residues. Trimming removed 6 bases from V and 0 bases from J, with 18 bases in between. In nucleotides, the CDR3 is TGCAGTGCATTGGGACGGGCTGGGAGCTCCTACGAGCAGTACTTC. Amino acid sequence: CSALGRAGSSYEQYF.

J is TRBJ2-3 and V is TRBV13; 10 positions match TRBD2. The CDR3 covers 15 residues. V shed 2 bases, J shed 2 bases, and the junction held 1 base outside the gene matches. Germline lookup yields CDR1 PRHDT and CDR2 FYEKMQ (reference sequence). CDR3 DNA: TGTGCCAGCAGCTTACTAGCGGGGGTCACAGATACGCAGTATTTT. This gives the protein CASSLLAGVTDTQYF.

This clonotype was detected many times. The chain combines TRBV4-3 with TRBJ1-4; 7 nucleotides align to TRBD1. With 3 bases clipped from V and 8 bases from J, the junction kept 18 bases outside the gene matches. The CDR3 is made up of 18 amino acids. The germline V gene has CDR1 LGHNA and CDR2 YSLEER. The CDR3 region is CASSHNLLRQGTREKLFF. The CDR3 coding sequence is TGCGCCAGCAGCCACAATCTATTGAGACAGGGAACTCGAGAAAAACTGTTTTTT.

This clonotype was counted between two and nine times. The CDR3 coding sequence is TGTGCCAGCAGCCCCCGGGTAGCTAGCGGCACAGATACGCAGTATTTT. Translated: CASSPRVASGTDTQYF. This sequence joins TRBV9 and TRBJ2-3, with a possible D match to TRBD2 (6 bases). Trimming took 4 bases from V and 1 from J, leaving 16 bases between them. The CDR3 spans 16 residues. Germline V gene lookup returns CDR1 SGDLS and CDR2 YYNGEE.

This clonotype came up a few times. This chain uses TRBV28 with TRBJ1-6; D ambiguous. The CDR3 is 13 amino acids. Trimming took off 2 bases at V and 9 bases at J, with 8 bases between the two ends. CDR1 and CDR2 from the germline V gene are MDHEN and SYDVKM. CDR3 protein: CASSLVTPSPLHF. The CDR3 DNA follows: TGTGCCAGCAGTTTAGTCACCCCTTCACCCCTCCACTTT.

V and J are TRBV11-2 and TRBJ2-2; 7 bases align to TRBD2. The CDR3 runs to 17 residues. Germline V gene data show CDR1 as SGHAT and CDR2 as FQNNGV. The J segment lost 7 bases and the V segment lost 1 base, leaving 12 bases of the junction unmatched. The DNA for the CDR3 is TGTGCCAGCAGCTTAGGGCCGAGCGGGGATAGAGGCGGGGAGCTGTTTTTT. Translated, it gives CASSLGPSGDRGGELFF.

The count of this clonotype is one. Sequence at one end of the junction differs from germline and may be a read error. The chain couples TRBV12-3 or TRBV12-4 to TRBJ2-3; D remains ambiguous. This CDR3 is 14 amino acids long. The CDR3 DNA is TGTGCCAGAAGTTTGAGGAGCATCTGGGATACGCAGTATTTT. Its protein is CARSLRSIWDTQYF.

This clonotype was detected only a few times. The chain combines TRBV27 with TRBJ2-5; possible D gene TRBD2, 6 bases. V was cut by 3 bases and J by 2 bases, with 7 bases left in between. In germline, CDR1 is MNHEY, CDR2 SMNVEV (reference sequence). The CDR3 loop spans 13 amino acids. In DNA, the CDR3 is TGTGCCAGCAGTTTCGCGGGACAAGAGACCCAGTACTTC. It is translated as CASSFAGQETQYF.

This clonotype was observed a few times. The rearrangement links TRBV6-2 or TRBV6-3 to TRBJ1-6; 8 bases fit TRBD1. V gave up 4 bases and J gave up 8 bases; unmatched junction bases: 7. CDR1 and CDR2 (germline): MNHEY, SVGEGT. This CDR3 region has 15 residues. DNA for the CDR3: TGTGCCAGCAGTTTAGGGACAGGAGGACATTCACCCCTCCACTTT. Its protein is CASSLGTGGHSPLHF.

This clonotype was observed a few times. The chain couples TRBV7-9 to TRBJ2-3; D is uncertain. Germline V gene sequence: CDR1 SEHNR, CDR2 FQNEAQ (reference sequence). The CDR3 is 13 residues long. Trimming cost V 2 bases and J 2 bases, with 5 bases left between them. DNA for the CDR3: TGTGCCAGCAGCTTAATCATCACAGATACGCAGTATTTT. This translates into CASSLIITDTQYF.

This clonotype was seen a few times. V usage is TRBV2 and J usage is TRBJ1-5; TRBD1 matches at 7 bases. V shed 6 bases and J 4 bases; nucleotides not matched to a gene: 6. This CDR3 is 14 amino acids long. Germline CDR1 is SNHLY and CDR2 is FYNNEI. CDR3 in DNA: TGTGCCAGCAGGGACACAGGGGTTAATCAGCCCCAGCATTTT. It yields the protein CASRDTGVNQPQHF.

This clonotype was picked up a small number of times. The genes are TRBV7-2 and TRBJ1-2; D is possibly TRBD1 (6 bases). The CDR3 runs 13 residues. Trimming took off 2 bases at V and 7 bases at J, with 11 bases between the two ends. CDR1 and CDR2 from the germline V gene are SGHTA and FQGNSA. The CDR3 is CASSLQGLGGYTF. The CDR3 bases are TGTGCCAGCAGCTTACAGGGGTTAGGTGGCTACACCTTC.

This clonotype was counted ten times or more. This rearrangement joins TRBV29-1 to TRBJ1-2; the D is unclear. The germline V and J ends were trimmed by 2 bases and 7 bases, with 14 bases remaining between them. Germline values: CDR1 SQVTM, CDR2 ANQGSEA. The CDR3 totals 13 residues. This CDR3 reads CSVEWSQLGGYTF. CDR3 sequence (DNA): TGCAGCGTTGAATGGAGCCAGCTAGGTGGCTACACCTTC.

This clonotype was observed a handful of times. The J gene is TRBJ2-5, the V gene TRBV3-1, with 11 bases aligning to TRBD2. The CDR3 totals 15 residues. The J segment lost 3 bases and the V segment lost 0 bases, leaving 0 bases of the junction unmatched. Germline V gene lookup returns CDR1 LGHDT and CDR2 YNNKEL (reference sequence). CDR3 sequence reads: CASSQETSGKETQYF. As DNA, the CDR3 is TGTGCCAGCAGCCAAGAGACTAGCGGGAAAGAGACCCAGTACTTC.

Details on this clonotype: This may come from a read error, since a much larger clone is one base off. The V and J genes are TRBV27 and TRBJ2-5; 7 bases agree with TRBD2. Germline V lookup: CDR1 MNHEY, CDR2 SMNVEV (reference sequence). The CDR3 totals 13 residues. The DNA for the CDR3 is TGTGCCAGCAGGTCCCTAGGGGAGGGGACCCGGTACTTC. This gives the protein CASRSLGEGTRYF.

This clonotype was seen only a few times. This chain's CDR3 is CASRAGGSRYTF. The CDR3 DNA is TGTGCCAGCAGGGCTGGTGGCTCCCGCTACACCTTC. The chain carries TRBV27 and TRBJ1-2; D ambiguous. V was cut by 6 bases and J by 9 bases, with 14 bases left in between. CDR1 is MNHEY and CDR2 is SMNVEV in the germline V gene (reference sequence). The CDR3 totals 12 residues.

This clonotype was observed at least ten times. J is TRBJ2-1 and V is TRBV2; TRBD2 might be the D (5 bases). CDR1 SNHLY and CDR2 FYNNEI come from the germline V gene. Trimming pared 6 bases from V and 0 bases from J, leaving 12 bases between. This CDR3 has 15 residues. The CDR3 reads CASRPDRDSYNEQFF. CDR3 bases: TGTGCCAGCAGGCCAGACCGGGACTCCTACAATGAGCAGTTCTTC.

This rearrangement joins TRBV30 to TRBJ2-2; D ambiguous. Germline V gene data show CDR1 as GTSNPN and CDR2 as SVGIG (reference sequence). The CDR3 has 10 amino acids. Trimming took 5 bases from V and 5 from J, leaving 3 bases between them. The CDR3 sequence is CAWGTGELFF. The CDR3 nucleotides read TGTGCCTGGGGGACCGGGGAGCTGTTTTTT.

This chain uses TRBV5-1 with TRBJ2-6; D is undetermined. The V gene's germline CDR1 is SGHRS and CDR2 YFSETQ. The germline V and J ends were trimmed by 5 bases and 1 base, with 16 bases remaining between them. This CDR3 is 17 amino acids long. CDR3 region: CASSSSVNRSGANVLTF. CDR3 coding DNA: TGCGCCAGCAGTTCGTCTGTCAATCGATCTGGGGCCAACGTCCTGACTTTC.